This record covers a single T cell receptor beta chain. What it binds is unknown. Germline loops: CDR1 SGDLS, CDR2 YYNGEE. V lost 2 bases to trimming and J lost 3 bases; unmatched junction nucleotides: 7. The CDR3 has 15 residues. The PCR made use of 60 Vbeta and 13 Jbeta primers. Sequencing used immunoSEQ multiplex PCR; TCRdb keeps in-frame clones, though not all of them. The sample includes over 80,000 clones, roughly 80% of them seen just once. This record belongs to a study of cytomegalovirus exposure and HLA in healthy donors. Study-level points and caveats: Prior analysis indicated that the majority of TCR beta V segments exhibited productivity approximately 87% or approximately 30% of the time. Analysis was performed later, and it showed HLA-associated TCR beta chains to be more clonally expanded than equally common others.

This clonotype originated in a middle-aged man in good health and CMV-seronegative. This sequence joins TRBV9 and TRBJ2-5; 7 bases agree with TRBD2. Sample: PBMCs. The CDR3: CASSVYGGGEETQYF. The CDR3 region has the DNA TGTGCCAGCAGCGTCTACGGCGGGGGTGAAGAGACCCAGTACTTC. Looking up the rest from reference TRBV9 and TRBJ2-5 gives the full variable domain: DSGVTQTPKHLITATGQRVTLRCSPRSGDLSVYWYQQSLDQGLQFLIQYYNGEERAKGNILERFSAQQFPDLHSELNLSSLELGDSALYFCASSVYGGGEETQYFGPGTRLLVL.